This T cell receptor (beta chain) was recovered during a study of OX40 agonist ivuxolimab in advanced cancers. Study-level information: Head and neck, renal cell, melanoma or hepatocellular carcinoma were the cancers that dose-escalation patients had.

Points from the study as a whole: By week 6 at 0.1 to 3.0 mg/kg, blood CD4+ and CD8+ T cells had expanded clonally.

Comments on this clone: No antigen is known for it.

Germline V lookup: CDR1 SGHVS, CDR2 FNYEAQ. The trim removed 5 bases at V and 6 bases at J, leaving 6 bases unmatched. The CDR3 is made up of 16 amino acids. Repertoires were generated with immunoSEQ multiplex PCR, while TCRdb's copy carries only in-frame clones and drops some. The data show approximately 44,000 clones, around 83% seen once. Prior autoimmune disease or systemic immunosuppression barred patients. The sequenced sample was CD4+ or CD8+ T cells sorted from blood, obtained in a trial of the OX40 agonist ivuxolimab. This sequence originates from an adult with an advanced solid tumor such as melanoma, head and neck, liver or kidney cancer. The chain combines TRBV7-6 with TRBJ2-3, with TRBD2 identical over 15 bases. The CDR3 coding sequence is TGTGCCAGCAGCCCCGGGACTAGCGGGAGGATGGATACGCAGTATTTT. Translating it yields CASSPGTSGRMDTQYF.